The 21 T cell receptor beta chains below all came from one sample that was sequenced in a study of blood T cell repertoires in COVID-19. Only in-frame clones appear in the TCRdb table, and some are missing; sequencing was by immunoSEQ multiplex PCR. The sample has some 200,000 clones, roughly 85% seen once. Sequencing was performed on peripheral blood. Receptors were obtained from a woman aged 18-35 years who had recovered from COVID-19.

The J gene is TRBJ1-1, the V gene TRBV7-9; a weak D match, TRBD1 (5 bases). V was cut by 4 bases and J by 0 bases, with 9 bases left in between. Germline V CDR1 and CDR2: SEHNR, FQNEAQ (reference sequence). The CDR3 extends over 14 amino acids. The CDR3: CASSSRQMNTEAFF. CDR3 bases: TGTGCCAGCAGCTCAAGACAGATGAACACTGAAGCTTTCTTT. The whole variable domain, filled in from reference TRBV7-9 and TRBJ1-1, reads DTGVSQNPRHKITKRGQNVTFRCDPISEHNRLYWYRQTLGQGPEFLTYFQNEAQLEKSRLLSDRFSAERPKGSFSTLEIQRTEQGDSAMYLCASSSRQMNTEAFFGQGTRLTVV.

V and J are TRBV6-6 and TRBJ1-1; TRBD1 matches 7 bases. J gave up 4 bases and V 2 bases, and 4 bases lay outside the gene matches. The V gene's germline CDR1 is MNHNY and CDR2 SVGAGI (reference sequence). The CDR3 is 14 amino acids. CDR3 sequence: CASSYVAGGTEAFF. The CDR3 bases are TGTGCCAGCAGTTACGTAGCAGGGGGCACTGAAGCTTTCTTT.

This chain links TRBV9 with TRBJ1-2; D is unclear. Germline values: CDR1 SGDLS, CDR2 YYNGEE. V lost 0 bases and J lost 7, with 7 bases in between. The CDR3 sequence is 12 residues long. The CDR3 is CASSVDRGGYTF. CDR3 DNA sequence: TGTGCCAGCAGCGTAGATAGAGGTGGCTACACCTTC.

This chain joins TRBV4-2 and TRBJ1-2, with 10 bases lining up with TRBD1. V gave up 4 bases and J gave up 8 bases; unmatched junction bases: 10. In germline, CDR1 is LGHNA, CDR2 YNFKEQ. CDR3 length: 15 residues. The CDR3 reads CASSPNRDRGRGYTF. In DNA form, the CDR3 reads TGTGCCAGCAGCCCAAACCGGGACAGGGGAAGAGGCTACACCTTC.

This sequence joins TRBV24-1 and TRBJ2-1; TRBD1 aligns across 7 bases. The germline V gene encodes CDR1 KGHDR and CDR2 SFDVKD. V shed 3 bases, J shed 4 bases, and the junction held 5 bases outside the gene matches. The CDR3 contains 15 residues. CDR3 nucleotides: TGTGCCACCAGTGATCCCAGGGACAGTTACAATGAGCAGTTCTTC. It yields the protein CATSDPRDSYNEQFF.

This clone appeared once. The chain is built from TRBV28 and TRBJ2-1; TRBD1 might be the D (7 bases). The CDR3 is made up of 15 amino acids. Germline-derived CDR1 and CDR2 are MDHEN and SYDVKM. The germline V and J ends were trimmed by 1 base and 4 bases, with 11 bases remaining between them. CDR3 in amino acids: CASSLFQGGYNEQFF. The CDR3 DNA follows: TGTGCCAGCAGTTTATTTCAGGGGGGTTACAATGAGCAGTTCTTC.

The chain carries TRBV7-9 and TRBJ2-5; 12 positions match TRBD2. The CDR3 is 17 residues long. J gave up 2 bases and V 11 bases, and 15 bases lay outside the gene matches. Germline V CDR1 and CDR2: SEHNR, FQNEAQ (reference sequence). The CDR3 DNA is TGTGCCTCCCAGGGGCTAGCGGGAGGGACTCCTCAAGAGACCCAGTACTTC. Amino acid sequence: CASQGLAGGTPQETQYF.

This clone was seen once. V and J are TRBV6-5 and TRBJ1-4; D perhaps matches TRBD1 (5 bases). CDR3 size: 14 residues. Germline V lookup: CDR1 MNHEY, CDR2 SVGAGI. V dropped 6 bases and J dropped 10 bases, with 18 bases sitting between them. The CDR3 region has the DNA TGTGCCAGCAGAGACAGTTTGTATGTAGGAAAACTGTTTTTT. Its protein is CASRDSLYVGKLFF.

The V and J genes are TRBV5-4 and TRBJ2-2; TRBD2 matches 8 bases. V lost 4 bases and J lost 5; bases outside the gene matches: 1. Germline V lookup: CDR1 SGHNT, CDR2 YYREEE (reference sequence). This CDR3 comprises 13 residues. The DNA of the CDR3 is TGTGCCAGCAGCCAGCGGGGGACCGGGGAGCTGTTTTTT. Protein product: CASSQRGTGELFF. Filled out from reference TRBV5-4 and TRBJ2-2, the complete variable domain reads ETGVTQSPTHLIKTRGQQVTLRCSSQSGHNTVSWYQQALGQGPQFIFQYYREEENGRGNFPPRFSGLQFPNYSSELNVNALELDDSALYLCASSQRGTGELFFGEGSRLTVL.

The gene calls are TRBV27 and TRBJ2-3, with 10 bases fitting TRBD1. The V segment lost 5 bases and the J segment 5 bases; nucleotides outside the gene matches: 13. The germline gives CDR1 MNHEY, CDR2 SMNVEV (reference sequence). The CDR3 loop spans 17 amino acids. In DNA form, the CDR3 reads TGTGCCAGCAGTGGTAAAAGGGACAGGGGTTCAATAGATACGCAGTATTTT. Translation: CASSGKRDRGSIDTQYF.

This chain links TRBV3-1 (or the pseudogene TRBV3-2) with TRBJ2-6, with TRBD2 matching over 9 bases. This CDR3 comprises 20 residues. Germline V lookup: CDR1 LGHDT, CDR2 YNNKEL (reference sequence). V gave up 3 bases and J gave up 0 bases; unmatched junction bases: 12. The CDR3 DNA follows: TGTGCCAGCAGCCACTCATCAAGCGGGAGGATATACTCTGGGGCCAACGTCCTGACTTTC. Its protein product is CASSHSSSGRIYSGANVLTF.

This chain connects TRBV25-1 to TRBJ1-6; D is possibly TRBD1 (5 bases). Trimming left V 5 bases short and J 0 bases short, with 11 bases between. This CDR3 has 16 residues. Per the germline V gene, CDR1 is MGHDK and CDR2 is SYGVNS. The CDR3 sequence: CASSPRQSSYNSPLHF. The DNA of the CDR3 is TGTGCCAGCAGTCCGCGACAGAGCTCCTATAATTCACCCCTCCACTTT.

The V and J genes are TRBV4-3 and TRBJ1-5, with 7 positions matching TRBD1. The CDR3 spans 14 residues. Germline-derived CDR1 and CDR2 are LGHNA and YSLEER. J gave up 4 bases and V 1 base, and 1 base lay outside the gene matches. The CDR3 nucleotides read TGCGCCAGCAGCCAAGTGACAGGGAATCAGCCCCAGCATTTT. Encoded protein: CASSQVTGNQPQHF.

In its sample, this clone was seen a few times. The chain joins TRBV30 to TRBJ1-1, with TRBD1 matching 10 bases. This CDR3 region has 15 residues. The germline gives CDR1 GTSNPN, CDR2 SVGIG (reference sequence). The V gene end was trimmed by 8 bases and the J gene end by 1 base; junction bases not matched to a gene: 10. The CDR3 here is CAGIPGDRGNTEAFF. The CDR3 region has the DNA TGTGCCGGGATCCCCGGGGACAGGGGGAACACTGAAGCTTTCTTT.

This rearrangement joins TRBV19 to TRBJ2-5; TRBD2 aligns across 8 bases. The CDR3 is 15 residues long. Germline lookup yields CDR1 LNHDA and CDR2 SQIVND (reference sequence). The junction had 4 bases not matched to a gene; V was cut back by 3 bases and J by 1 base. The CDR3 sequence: CASSIALAVQETQYF. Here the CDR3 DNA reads TGTGCCAGTAGTATTGCACTAGCGGTCCAAGAGACCCAGTACTTC.

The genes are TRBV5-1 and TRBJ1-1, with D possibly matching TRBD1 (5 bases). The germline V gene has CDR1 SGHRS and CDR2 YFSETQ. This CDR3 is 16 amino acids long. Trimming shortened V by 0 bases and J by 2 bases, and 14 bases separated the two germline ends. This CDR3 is CASSLVQGLGNTEAFF. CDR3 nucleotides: TGCGCCAGCAGCTTGGTCCAGGGATTGGGAAACACTGAAGCTTTCTTT. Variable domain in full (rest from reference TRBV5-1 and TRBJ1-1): KAGVTQTPRYLIKTRGQQVTLSCSPISGHRSVSWYQQTPGQGLQFLFEYFSETQRNKGNFPGRFSGRQFSNSRSEMNVSTLELGDSALYLCASSLVQGLGNTEAFFGQGTRLTVV.

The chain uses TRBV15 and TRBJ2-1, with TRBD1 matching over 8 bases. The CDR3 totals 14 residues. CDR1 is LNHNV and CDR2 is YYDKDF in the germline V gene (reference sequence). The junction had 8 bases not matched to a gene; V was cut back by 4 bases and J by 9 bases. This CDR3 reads CATSKRTGWVEQFF. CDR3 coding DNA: TGTGCCACCAGCAAAAGGACAGGGTGGGTTGAGCAGTTCTTC.

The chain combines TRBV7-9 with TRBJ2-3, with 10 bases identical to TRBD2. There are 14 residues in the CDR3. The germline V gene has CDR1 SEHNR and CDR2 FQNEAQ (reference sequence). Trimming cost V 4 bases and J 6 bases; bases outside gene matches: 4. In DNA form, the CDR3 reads TGTGCCAGCAGCTCGGGACTAGCGTGGGATACGCAGTATTTT. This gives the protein CASSSGLAWDTQYF.

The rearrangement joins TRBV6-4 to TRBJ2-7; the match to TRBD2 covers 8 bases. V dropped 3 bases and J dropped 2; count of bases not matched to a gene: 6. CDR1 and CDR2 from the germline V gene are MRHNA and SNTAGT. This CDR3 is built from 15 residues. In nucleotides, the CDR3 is TGTGCCAGCAGTGATAGCGGGACAAAACCCTACGAGCAGTACTTC. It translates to CASSDSGTKPYEQYF.

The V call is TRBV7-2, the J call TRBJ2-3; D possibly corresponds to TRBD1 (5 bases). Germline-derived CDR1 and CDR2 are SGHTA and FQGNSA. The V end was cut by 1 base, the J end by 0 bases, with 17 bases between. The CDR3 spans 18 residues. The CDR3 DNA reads TGTGCCAGCAGCTTAGTGCTGGGGCGGTACTCTAGCACAGATACGCAGTATTTT. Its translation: CASSLVLGRYSSTDTQYF.

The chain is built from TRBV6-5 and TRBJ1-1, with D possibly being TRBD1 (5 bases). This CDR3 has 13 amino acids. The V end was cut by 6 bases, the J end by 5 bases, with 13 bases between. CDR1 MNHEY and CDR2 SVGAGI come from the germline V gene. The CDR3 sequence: CASRDNTWTEAFF. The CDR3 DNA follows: TGTGCCAGCAGGGACAATACCTGGACTGAAGCTTTCTTT.